This TCR beta chain is from a study of blood T cell repertoires in COVID-19. Study-wide context: There were acute and convalescent COVID-19 samples, and they came from the United States, Italy and Spain. T cells, B-cell-depleted T cells, or PBMCs supplied cDNA or gDNA.

Looked up from germline, CDR1 is SEHNR and CDR2 is FQNEAQ (reference sequence). Trimming pared 5 bases from V and 5 bases from J, leaving 15 bases between. The CDR3 runs to 14 residues. In the original processing: Amplified reference gene primers provided the basis for estimating nucleated cell counts. Profiling relied on immunoSEQ multiplex PCR, and the TCRdb table lists in-frame clones only, not all of them. That table gives V, J and clone size, and the DNA gave D and trimming. The sample carries 200,000 to 250,000 clones, about 80% recorded once. Those enrolled in Seattle joined during active infection and were followed longitudinally afterward.

What was sequenced was peripheral blood. The TCR sequence derives from a woman of 80 years or more with COVID-19, enrolled during active disease. The rearrangement joins TRBV7-9 to TRBJ1-1; perhaps TRBD1 as D (6 bases). The CDR3 region is CASSPRGRGTEAFF. The CDR3 nucleotides are TGTGCCAGCAGCCCTAGGGGCAGGGGTACTGAAGCTTTCTTT.